The sequence of this T cell receptor beta chain was determined in a study of beta chain features in type 1 diabetes. For the study at large: Analysis included more than 90 million sorted cells drawn from all samples.

The authors obtained over 98% purity in all sorted populations. From germline, CDR1 is SGHDN and CDR2 FVKESK. V dropped 4 bases and J dropped 2 bases, with 12 bases sitting between them. This CDR3 has 14 amino acids. Findings and limits, study-wide: Whether HLA type influences TCRB rearrangement remained unresolved here. People with Type 1 diabetes carried modestly yet significantly shorter TCRB CDR3s in all four CD4+ subsets.

Regarding this clone: The target antigen is unknown.

Reverse transcribing all isolated RNA meant expressed TCRB transcripts were sequenced. The assay was immunoSEQ multiplex PCR, and TCRdb's table has in-frame clones only and misses some. In the table there are hundreds of thousands of clones, around an eighth of which are singletons. The chain combines TRBV14 with TRBJ2-7, with D possibly being TRBD1 (5 bases). The sample consisted of naive CD4+ T cells from blood. This receptor was identified in a man in his late teens or twenties with type 1 diabetes. CDR3 in amino acids: CASSLLGVTYEQYF. As DNA, the CDR3 is TGTGCCAGCAGCCTGCTAGGGGTTACCTACGAGCAGTACTTC.